The rows below give T cell receptor beta chains drawn from one sample of a study of blood T cell repertoires in COVID-19. TCRdb keeps only in-frame clones here, not all; method: immunoSEQ multiplex PCR. In the table there are around 300,000 clones, 90% of which are singletons. The sequencing input was peripheral blood. The receptors come from a woman aged 50 to 65 with COVID-19, enrolled during active disease. CDR3s include the opening cysteine and the closing phenylalanine or tryptophan. The order of the fields is clone size, D gene, V gene, J gene, CDR3 DNA, CDR3 protein. D genes are given only for firm matches. Rows may omit the clone size; those that give it use once, few, many or a size class.

.	.	TRBV7-2	TRBJ1-1	TGTGCCAGCAGCTTTAAGGGGGGGACTGAAGCTTTCTTT	CASSFKGGTEAFF
once	TRBD1	TRBV12-5	TRBJ2-2	TGTGCTAGTGGTTTTCAGGCCGGGACAGGGGAAACCGGGGAGCTGTTTTTT	CASGFQAGTGETGELFF
once	.	TRBV24-1	TRBJ2-2	TGTGCCACCAGTGATTTGCCAGGGGACACCGGGGAGCTGTTTTTT	CATSDLPGDTGELFF
.	.	TRBV6-6	TRBJ2-7	TGTGCCAGCAGATCAGTAGCGGAGGGCTACGAGCAGTACTTC	CASRSVAEGYEQYF
few	.	TRBV18	TRBJ1-1	TGTGCCAGCTCACCATCGGGGGTGGGTCATACTGAAGCTTTCTTT	CASSPSGVGHTEAFF
few	TRBD1	TRBV7-9	TRBJ2-5	TGTGCCAGCAGCGCGGACAGGGGGCGCGGGGAGACCCAGTACTTC	CASSADRGRGETQYF
once	.	TRBV7-9	TRBJ1-1	TGTGCCAGCAGCTTGGGCCTGAGAGCGAGAGGGCCAATGAACACTGAAGCTTTCTTT	CASSLGLRARGPMNTEAFF
.	TRBD1	TRBV29-1	TRBJ2-2	TGCAGCGTTGAAGGACAGGGAGAGGCCGGGGAGCTGTTTTTT	CSVEGQGEAGELFF
.	TRBD2	TRBV4-2	TRBJ2-7	TGTGCCAGCAGCCTGGGCATGGGGGGGGGAGAGACGCGGGAGCAGTACTTC	CASSLGMGGGETREQYF
.	.	TRBV7-5	TRBJ2-2	TGTGCCAGAAGCCCCATTGGGTCTTTCAGGACCGGGGAGCTGTTTTTT	CARSPIGSFRTGELFF